The 9 T cell receptor beta chains below were found in one sample sequenced in a study of T-cell memory formation after mild COVID-19. TCRdb called the 5' RACE reads again in MiXCR, with one record for every CDR3 protein. The table lists under 300,000 distinct CDR3 sequences, over 9% of them singletons. The specimen was PBMCs or a T cell subset sorted from them (not recorded which). Receptors originate from a man aged 18 to 30 who had mild COVID-19 (a few samples of this study predate the infection). Cell type and time point are not known.

This clonotype was seen a few times. The chain recombines TRBV11-1 with TRBJ2-5; D is ambiguous. The CDR3 extends over 13 amino acids. CDR1 is SGHAT, CDR2 FQDESV, per germline (reference sequence). V lost 8 bases and J lost 5, with 15 bases in between. This chain's CDR3 is CASSPVGAETQYF. CDR3 nucleotide sequence: TGTGCCAGCTCCCCGGTTGGAGCGGAGACCCAGTACTTC.

This clonotype occurred many times. This chain joins TRBV5-1 and TRBJ1-3, with D unclear. CDR1 and CDR2 (germline): SGHRS, YFSETQ. This CDR3 is 15 amino acids long. Trimming removed 0 bases at V and 0 bases at J, with 7 bases between. The CDR3 protein is CASSLEQSSGNTIYF. The CDR3 DNA sequence: TGCGCCAGCAGCTTGGAACAGAGCTCTGGAAACACCATATATTTT.

The genes are TRBV12-3 or TRBV12-4 and TRBJ2-1, with TRBD2 identical over 8 bases. Trimming took 2 bases from V and 8 from J; bases not matched to a gene: 8. The CDR3 has 15 amino acids. CDR3 sequence: CASSLWYGGVHEQFF. CDR3 nucleotide sequence: TGTGCCAGCAGTTTATGGTACGGGGGGGTTCATGAGCAGTTCTTC.

This clonotype was counted between two and nine times. This rearrangement joins TRBV20-1 to TRBJ2-3; 7 bases line up with TRBD1. V lost 5 bases to trimming and J lost 0 bases; unmatched junction nucleotides: 14. The CDR3 spans 17 residues. Per the germline V gene, CDR1 is DFQATT and CDR2 is SNEGSKA (reference sequence). The CDR3 loop is CSARIRDSPTSTDTQYF. In nucleotides, the CDR3 is TGCAGTGCTCGGATCCGGGACAGCCCGACTAGCACAGATACGCAGTATTTT.

This clonotype was recorded a few times. This chain uses TRBV6-1 with TRBJ1-3; D unresolved. Trimming removed 1 base at V and 4 bases at J, with 14 bases between. The CDR3 sequence is 16 residues long. The V gene's germline CDR1 is MNHNS and CDR2 SASEGT. DNA for the CDR3: TGTGCCAGCAGTGAAGGAATGGCAGTCTACGGAAACACCATATATTTT. It is translated as CASSEGMAVYGNTIYF.

A few counts support this clonotype. This chain connects TRBV7-3 to TRBJ1-6; D may be TRBD1 (6 bases). Trimming removed 5 bases from V and 7 bases from J, with 18 bases in between. This CDR3 spans 16 amino acids. The germline V gene has CDR1 SGHTA and CDR2 FQGTGA. CDR3 loop: CASSPGGRGVNSPLHF. CDR3 sequence (DNA): TGTGCCAGCAGCCCCGGGGGGCGCGGAGTAAATTCACCCCTCCACTTT.

This clonotype was picked up a small number of times. V and J are TRBV18 and TRBJ2-7, with D perhaps matching TRBD2 (6 bases). The CDR3 runs 14 residues. Germline assignment: CDR1 KGHSH and CDR2 LQKENI. Trimming stripped 5 bases from V and 2 bases from J, with 13 bases between. The CDR3 sequence: CASSSGTGAYEQYV. CDR3 coding DNA: TGTGCCAGCTCATCCGGGACGGGGGCCTACGAGCAGTACGTC.

This chain links TRBV3-1 with TRBJ2-3, with D unresolved. The CDR3 sequence is 16 residues long. V dropped 0 bases and J dropped 4 bases, with 14 bases sitting between them. Germline V gene lookup returns CDR1 LGHDT and CDR2 YNNKEL (reference sequence). CDR3 coding DNA: TGTGCCAGCAGCCAAGAGGGTGGGGTGAGTGCAGATACGCAGTATTTT. It translates to CASSQEGGVSADTQYF.

The J gene is TRBJ2-7, the V gene TRBV5-1; 9 bases line up with TRBD2. J was trimmed by 2 bases and V by 4 bases; bases with no gene match: 7. This CDR3 spans 15 amino acids. Looked up from germline, CDR1 is SGHRS and CDR2 is YFSETQ. The CDR3 sequence: CASSLLAGATYEQYF. The CDR3 region has the DNA TGCGCCAGCAGCCTCTTAGCGGGGGCAACCTACGAGCAGTACTTC.